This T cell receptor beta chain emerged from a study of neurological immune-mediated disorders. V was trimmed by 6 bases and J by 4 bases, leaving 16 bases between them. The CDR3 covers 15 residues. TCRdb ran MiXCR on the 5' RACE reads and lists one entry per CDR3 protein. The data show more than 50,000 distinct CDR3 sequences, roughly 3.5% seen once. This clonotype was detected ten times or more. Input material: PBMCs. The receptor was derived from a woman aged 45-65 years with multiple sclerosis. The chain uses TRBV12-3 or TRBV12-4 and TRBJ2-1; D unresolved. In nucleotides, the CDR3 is TGTGCCAGCAGCCAGCCTTTAACGGTATACAATGAGCAGTTCTTC. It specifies CASSQPLTVYNEQFF.